The 18 T cell receptor beta chains in this list originate from one sample, sequenced in a study of T-cell reconstitution after alpha-beta-depleted transplantation in children. As it was prepared, the TCRbeta library received unique molecular identifiers. TCRdb re-analysed the PCR reads in MiXCR, keeping a single row per CDR3 protein. The sample lists 450,000 to 550,000 distinct CDR3 sequences; 10% to 12% were seen once. The sequences come from PBMCs, mostly from graft donor cells, collected 180 days after TCRalphabeta/CD19-depleted stem cell transplant. The receptor set was obtained from a female patient aged 2-9 years who had a stem cell transplant for aplastic anemia, so the T cells may come from the graft donor.

In its sample, this clonotype was seen a few times. The chain is built from TRBV20-1 and TRBJ2-1, with 7 bases that match TRBD2. This CDR3 has 17 amino acids. CDR1 and CDR2 (germline): DFQATT, SNEGSKA (reference sequence). The junction had 8 bases not matched to a gene; V was cut back by 0 bases and J by 0 bases. DNA for the CDR3: TGCAGTGCTAGAGATGGTGGGACTACATTCTCCTACAATGAGCAGTTCTTC. The encoded protein is CSARDGGTTFSYNEQFF.

The rearrangement uses TRBV6-5 and TRBJ2-2; no clear D gene. The CDR3 is 12 amino acids. CDR1 and CDR2 (germline): MNHEY, SVGAGI. Trimming removed 7 bases from V and 5 bases from J, with 8 bases in between. The CDR3 coding sequence is TGTGCCAGCATGAAAAGGACCGGGGAGCTGTTTTTT. As protein: CASMKRTGELFF.

This chain uses TRBV4-2 with TRBJ1-2; D unclear. The CDR3 is made up of 13 amino acids. CDR1 and CDR2 from the germline V gene are LGHNA and YNFKEQ. V lost 0 bases and J 6 bases, leaving 8 bases between the germline ends. CDR3 DNA sequence: TGTGCCAGCAGCCAAGAGAGCTGGGATGGCTACACCTTC. Its translation is CASSQESWDGYTF.

The chain carries TRBV18 and TRBJ2-5; no clear D. Deletions cut 8 bases from V and 1 base from J, with 5 bases between. This CDR3 contains 11 residues. Germline V gives CDR1 KGHSH, CDR2 LQKENI. The chain's CDR3 is CASKTQETQYF. The CDR3, as DNA: TGTGCCAGCAAAACCCAAGAGACCCAGTACTTC.

The chain joins TRBV12-3 or TRBV12-4 to TRBJ2-1; 9 nucleotides agree with TRBD2. With 5 bases clipped from V and 6 bases from J, the junction kept 23 bases outside the gene matches. There are 20 residues in the CDR3. The CDR3 DNA reads as TGTGCCAGCAGTGGGAGGTGGCTACTGAGCGGGGGGTCCGAAATCAATGAGCAGTTCTTC. Translated: CASSGRWLLSGGSEINEQFF.

Only a few counts were recorded for this clonotype. V gene TRBV28 combines with J gene TRBJ2-1; D unresolved. V lost 6 bases to trimming and J lost 1 base, with 10 bases between them. CDR1 is MDHEN and CDR2 is SYDVKM in the germline V gene. This CDR3 has 14 residues. CDR3 sequence (DNA): TGTGCCAGCAGCCCCCCGCGGTCCTACAATGAGCAGTTCTTC. Its protein is CASSPPRSYNEQFF.

V usage is TRBV11-1 and J usage is TRBJ2-1; TRBD2 matches 8 bases. The CDR3 extends over 15 amino acids. CDR1 is SGHAT and CDR2 is FQDESV in the germline V gene (reference sequence). Trimming at V came to 5 bases and at J to 3 bases, leaving 6 bases not matched to a gene. The CDR3 here is CASSGLRGGYNEQFF. CDR3 coding DNA: TGTGCCAGCAGCGGCCTCCGGGGGGGCTACAATGAGCAGTTCTTC.

This clonotype was counted many times. This chain uses TRBV11-2 with TRBJ2-1; 9 nucleotides agree with TRBD2. CDR3 length equals 20 residues. J gave up 2 bases and V 0 bases, and 14 bases lay outside the gene matches. Per germline, CDR1 SGHAT and CDR2 FQNNGV. CDR3 region: CASSLDSSGSSGKTYNEQFF. In nucleotides, the CDR3 is TGTGCCAGCAGCTTAGATAGTAGCGGGAGTTCCGGGAAGACCTACAATGAGCAGTTCTTC.

This clonotype has a handful of counts. The chain links TRBV6-5 to TRBJ2-3; D is perhaps TRBD1 (6 bases). V dropped 4 bases and J dropped 2 bases, with 13 bases sitting between them. The germline V gene has CDR1 MNHEY and CDR2 SVGAGI. The CDR3 spans 15 residues. Here the CDR3 DNA reads TGTGCCAGCAGTTGGAGGACAGCCCACACAGATACGCAGTATTTT. It yields the protein CASSWRTAHTDTQYF.

This clonotype was detected a few times. The chain links TRBV27 to TRBJ1-5; no definite D call. Germline CDR1 and CDR2: MNHEY and SMNVEV (reference sequence). The CDR3 is 16 residues long. The ends were cut back, 0 bases at V and 4 bases at J, with 13 bases in the middle. CDR3 region: CASSLSVEGVNQPQHF. The CDR3 DNA follows: TGTGCCAGCAGTTTATCGGTAGAGGGAGTGAATCAGCCCCAGCATTTT.

The chain carries TRBV7-2 and TRBJ1-5; D call uncertain. Germline CDR1 SGHTA, CDR2 FQGNSA. V gave up 2 bases and J gave up 7 bases, with 6 bases separating them. There are 12 residues in the CDR3. The CDR3 region is CASSLYTQPQHF. The CDR3 region has the DNA TGTGCCAGCAGCTTATATACACAGCCCCAGCATTTT. The full variable domain, in which reference TRBV7-2 and TRBJ1-5 provide the parts outside the CDR3, is GAGVSQSPSNKVTEKGKDVELRCDPISGHTALYWYRQSLGQGLEFLIYFQGNSAPDKSGLPSDRFSAERTGGSVSTLTIQRTQQEDSAVYLCASSLYTQPQHFGDGTRLSIL.

This clonotype was counted only a few times. This chain joins TRBV27 and TRBJ2-1; D not resolved. Germline CDR1 reads MNHEY; CDR2 reads SMNVEV (reference sequence). The V end lost 6 bases, the J end lost 6 bases, and 21 bases lay between the germline ends. This CDR3 comprises 16 residues. Written as DNA, the CDR3 is TGTGCCAGCAGCCGTCTTGGACCAGGCCCCCCCAATGAGCAGTTCTTC. This sequence encodes CASSRLGPGPPNEQFF.

This clonotype was counted only a few times. The chain links TRBV11-2 to TRBJ2-1; 12 positions agree with TRBD2. With 3 bases clipped from V and 6 bases from J, the junction kept 6 bases outside the gene matches. The germline CDR1 and CDR2 sequences are SGHAT and FQNNGV. The CDR3 contains 16 residues. The CDR3 sequence is CASSLGLAGFINEQFF. The CDR3, as DNA: TGTGCCAGCAGCTTGGGACTAGCGGGCTTCATCAATGAGCAGTTCTTC. Based on the CDR3 plus reference TRBV11-2 and TRBJ2-1, the full variable domain is EAGVAQSPRYKIIEKRQSVAFWCNPISGHATLYWYQQILGQGPKLLIQFQNNGVVDDSQLPKDRFSAERLKGVDSTLKIQPAKLEDSAVYLCASSLGLAGFINEQFFGPGTRLTVL.

In this sample, this clonotype turned up many times. This sequence joins TRBV28 and TRBJ1-4; D is unclear. The germline gives CDR1 MDHEN, CDR2 SYDVKM. The CDR3 runs to 12 residues. V was clipped by 8 bases and J by 4 bases, with 8 bases between them. This chain's CDR3 is CASLYRNEKLFF. CDR3 nucleotides: TGTGCCAGCCTATACCGTAATGAAAAACTGTTTTTT.

This clonotype was seen a few times. The gene calls are TRBV7-9 and TRBJ1-3; a possible D gene is TRBD1 (6 bases). Trimming shortened V by 7 bases and J by 0 bases, and 16 bases separated the two germline ends. Germline V gene data show CDR1 as SEHNR and CDR2 as FQNEAQ (reference sequence). The CDR3 has 16 residues. CDR3 DNA: TGTGCCAGCACAGATCCACAGGGCTTCTCTGGAAACACCATATATTTT. As protein: CASTDPQGFSGNTIYF.

The CDR3 here is CASTKTGTRNTGELFF. The DNA of the CDR3 is TGTGCCAGCACCAAAACGGGGACTAGGAACACCGGGGAGCTGTTTTTT. This sequence joins TRBV5-6 and TRBJ2-2; 8 nucleotides agree with TRBD2. The CDR3 has 16 residues. Germline V lookup: CDR1 SGHDT, CDR2 YYEEEE. V lost 6 bases, J lost 1 base, and 8 bases stayed unmatched.

This clonotype was detected only a few times. Here the CDR3 DNA reads TGTGCCACCACTCGGGGGGGAGTTGTCACCGGGGAGCTGTTTTTT. The encoded protein is CATTRGGVVTGELFF. The J gene is TRBJ2-2, the V gene TRBV6-1; 8 bases map to TRBD2. Germline-derived CDR1 and CDR2 are MNHNS and SASEGT. J lost 4 bases, V lost 10 bases, and 11 bases had no gene match. There are 15 residues in the CDR3.

This clonotype was seen only a few times. The chain links TRBV7-9 to TRBJ2-5; TRBD2 might be the D (5 bases). Germline CDR1 reads SEHNR; CDR2 reads FQNEAQ (reference sequence). There are 14 residues in the CDR3. V shed 3 bases and J shed 7 bases, with 15 bases lying between them. The CDR3 nucleotides read TGTGCCAGCAGCTTCCCCCTCCCACGGGGGACCCAGTACTTC. Amino acid sequence: CASSFPLPRGTQYF.